These 8 T cell receptor beta chains were sequenced from one sample in a study of follicular helper T cells after annual influenza vaccination. TCRdb's table, derived via immunoSEQ multiplex PCR, lists solely in-frame clones and lacks some. Of approximately 9,500 clones listed, about four fifths were seen once; the top ten hold about 0.8%. This sample's time point: 2014-2015 season, 7 days after vaccination. The material was CXCR5- memory CD4+ T cells sorted from blood, obtained 7 days after influenza vaccination. All receptors derive from an adult who received the influenza vaccine.

This chain links TRBV2 with TRBJ2-7; D is possibly TRBD2 (5 bases). The V gene's germline CDR1 is SNHLY and CDR2 FYNNEI. This CDR3 comprises 14 residues. The V end lost 1 base, the J end lost 5 bases, and 12 bases lay between the germline ends. CDR3 loop: CASSEGTVANEQYF. The CDR3 DNA reads as TGTGCCAGCAGTGAAGGAACGGTAGCGAACGAGCAGTACTTC.

This clone was seen only once. J is TRBJ2-7 and V is TRBV5-6; D is perhaps TRBD1 (6 bases). CDR3 length: 11 amino acids. V was trimmed by 4 bases and J by 10 bases, leaving 12 bases between them. CDR1 and CDR2 (germline): SGHDT, YYEEEE. As DNA, the CDR3 is TGTGCCAGCAGCGGGGACACGCATCAGTACTTC. Translated, it gives CASSGDTHQYF.

This clone was seen only a few times. The chain recombines TRBV28 with TRBJ1-1; D call uncertain. Germline loops: CDR1 MDHEN, CDR2 SYDVKM. Trimming removed 6 bases at V and 3 bases at J, with 5 bases between. This CDR3 has 11 residues. DNA for the CDR3: TGTGCCAGCAGGTCGCACACTGAAGCTTTCTTT. This sequence encodes CASRSHTEAFF.

The V call is TRBV5-1, the J call TRBJ2-2; D is possibly TRBD2 (5 bases). V was pared by 0 bases and J by 2 bases, with 20 bases between. Germline V CDR1 and CDR2: SGHRS, YFSETQ. The CDR3 extends over 19 amino acids. In nucleotides, the CDR3 is TGCGCCAGCAGCTTGGCCGGGTCGAGTGGGAGTGGAAACACCGGGGAGCTGTTTTTT. Its translation: CASSLAGSSGSGNTGELFF. The full variable domain, completed using reference TRBV5-1 and TRBJ2-2, is KAGVTQTPRYLIKTRGQQVTLSCSPISGHRSVSWYQQTPGQGLQFLFEYFSETQRNKGNFPGRFSGRQFSNSRSEMNVSTLELGDSALYLCASSLAGSSGSGNTGELFFGEGSRLTVL.

The V and J genes are TRBV18 and TRBJ1-1, with D possibly matching TRBD1 (6 bases). From germline, CDR1 is KGHSH and CDR2 LQKENI. The CDR3 has 14 amino acids. V gave up 1 base and J gave up 3 bases, with 9 bases separating them. The CDR3 bases are TGTGCCAGCTCACCACGACAGGACGACACTGAAGCTTTCTTT. Translated, it gives CASSPRQDDTEAFF.

A single count supports this clone. The rearrangement joins TRBV19 to TRBJ2-1, with D perhaps matching TRBD2 (6 bases). CDR3 length: 17 residues. V shed 3 bases and J shed 0 bases, with 15 bases lying between them. Per the germline V gene, CDR1 is LNHDA and CDR2 is SQIVND (reference sequence). The CDR3 region is CASSMVGRGTSYNEQFF. The CDR3 DNA reads TGTGCCAGTAGTATGGTCGGGAGAGGGACCTCCTACAATGAGCAGTTCTTC.

This clone has only one observation. V and J are TRBV28 and TRBJ1-2, with D perhaps matching TRBD1 (6 bases). CDR3 length equals 12 residues. The V end lost 8 bases, the J end lost 7 bases, and 14 bases lay between the germline ends. Germline V lookup: CDR1 MDHEN, CDR2 SYDVKM. The CDR3 sequence: CASGGGAGGYTF. CDR3 sequence (DNA): TGTGCCAGCGGCGGGGGGGCCGGTGGCTACACCTTC.

This clone was detected only a few times. V usage is TRBV5-6 and J usage is TRBJ2-1; 7 nucleotides line up with TRBD2. The CDR3 totals 12 residues. The germline CDR1 and CDR2 sequences are SGHDT and YYEEEE. V lost 4 bases, J lost 7 bases, and 2 bases stayed unmatched. CDR3: CASSRTRNEQFF. Here the CDR3 DNA reads TGTGCCAGCAGCCGGACTAGAAATGAGCAGTTCTTC. Variable domain in full (rest from reference TRBV5-6 and TRBJ2-1): DAGVTQSPTHLIKTRGQQVTLRCSPKSGHDTVSWYQQALGQGPQFIFQYYEEEERQRGNFPDRFSGHQFPNYSSELNVNALLLGDSALYLCASSRTRNEQFFGPGTRLTVL.